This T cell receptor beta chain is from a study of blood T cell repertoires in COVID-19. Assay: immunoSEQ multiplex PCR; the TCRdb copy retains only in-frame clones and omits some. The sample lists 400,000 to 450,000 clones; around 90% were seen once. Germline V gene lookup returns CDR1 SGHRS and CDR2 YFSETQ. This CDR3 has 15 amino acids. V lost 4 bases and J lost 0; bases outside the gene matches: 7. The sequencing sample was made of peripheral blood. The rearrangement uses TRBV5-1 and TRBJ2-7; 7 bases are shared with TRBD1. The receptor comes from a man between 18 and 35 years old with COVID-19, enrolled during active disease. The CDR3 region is CASSLGDSGSYEQYF. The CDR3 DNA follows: TGCGCCAGCAGCCTGGGGGACAGTGGCTCCTACGAGCAGTACTTC.